Shown below are 24 T cell receptor beta chains from a single sample sequenced in a study of T cell responses to AZD1222 COVID-19 vaccine. This table comes from immunoSEQ multiplex PCR, and its TCRdb copy is limited to in-frame clones, with some not included. The sample carries under 170,000 clones, 90% to 95% recorded once. Sequenced here: peripheral blood, sampled on day 0 of AZD1222 vaccination. The receptors were sampled from an adult in good health.

The chain employs TRBV7-3 and TRBJ2-1; TRBD1 matches 9 bases. The CDR3 has 16 amino acids. Unmatched junction bases numbered 7, after V lost 4 bases and J lost 3 bases. The germline V gene encodes CDR1 SGHTA and CDR2 FQGTGA. The CDR3 nucleotides are TGTGCCAGCAGCTGGACCTCGGGACAGGGCTACAATGAGCAGTTCTTC. Protein: CASSWTSGQGYNEQFF.

V gene TRBV6-4 combines with J gene TRBJ2-7; tentatively, D is TRBD1 or TRBD2 (5 bases each). V lost 6 bases and J lost 1, with 13 bases in between. Germline CDR1 is MRHNA and CDR2 is SNTAGT. The CDR3 contains 14 residues. The CDR3 reads CASRTGTPSYEQYV. CDR3 coding DNA: TGTGCCAGCAGGACCGGGACCCCTTCCTACGAGCAGTACGTC.

A single count supports this clone. V gene TRBV6-2 or TRBV6-3 combines with J gene TRBJ2-3, with 7 bases aligning to TRBD1. The junction had 8 bases not matched to a gene; V was cut back by 0 bases and J by 5 bases. The CDR3 length is 16 residues. Germline CDR1 and CDR2: MNHEY and SVGEGT. For the CDR3, the DNA is TGTGCCAGCAGTTACTCGACAGGGTATGAGAGAGATACGCAGTATTTT. Translated, it gives CASSYSTGYERDTQYF.

This clone appeared a few times. The V call is TRBV6-1, the J call TRBJ2-7; 8 bases match TRBD1. This CDR3 contains 15 residues. CDR1 MNHNS and CDR2 SASEGT come from the germline V gene. J lost 6 bases, V lost 0 bases, and 7 bases had no gene match. The CDR3 sequence is CASSEAPGGQGEQYV. In DNA form, the CDR3 reads TGTGCCAGCAGTGAAGCCCCAGGGGGCCAGGGCGAGCAGTACGTC.

V gene TRBV4-1 combines with J gene TRBJ2-2, with D possibly matching TRBD2 (5 bases). The CDR3 runs 15 residues. With 0 bases removed from V and 5 bases from J, the gap between germline ends came to 10 bases. Germline V lookup: CDR1 MGHRA, CDR2 YSYEKL. The DNA of the CDR3 is TGCGCCAGCAGCCAAGACCCCCGGGGAACCGGGGAGCTGTTTTTT. This translates into CASSQDPRGTGELFF.

V gene TRBV10-3 combines with J gene TRBJ1-1; D unclear. The germline V gene has CDR1 ENHRY and CDR2 SYGVKD. The CDR3 has 15 amino acids. V dropped 4 bases and J dropped 4 bases, with 16 bases sitting between them. The CDR3 region is CAISALDTVITEAFF. CDR3 bases: TGTGCCATCAGTGCTCTTGATACCGTGATCACTGAAGCTTTCTTT.

The chain has TRBV19 and TRBJ2-5; 7 bases line up with TRBD1. The CDR3 runs 15 residues. V lost 6 bases and J lost 2; bases outside the gene matches: 9. Germline CDR1 LNHDA, CDR2 SQIVND (reference sequence). This CDR3 is CASRRTGPSQETQYF. The CDR3 nucleotides are TGTGCCAGTAGACGGACAGGACCGTCACAAGAGACCCAGTACTTC. Variable domain in full (rest from reference TRBV19 and TRBJ2-5): DGGITQSPKYLFRKEGQNVTLSCEQNLNHDAMYWYRQDPGQGLRLIYYSQIVNDFQKGDIAEGYSVSREKKESFPLTVTSAQKNPTAFYLCASRRTGPSQETQYFGPGTRLLVL.

The chain couples TRBV7-3 to TRBJ2-3; D unclear. Germline CDR1 is SGHTA and CDR2 is FQGTGA. The CDR3 is 13 residues long. V lost 5 bases to trimming and J lost 2 bases, with 8 bases between them. This CDR3 reads CASSATYTDTQYF. CDR3 DNA: TGTGCCAGCAGCGCAACATACACAGATACGCAGTATTTT. Full variable domain (missing parts from reference TRBV7-3 and TRBJ2-3): GAGVSQTPSNKVTEKGKYVELRCDPISGHTALYWYRQSLGQGPEFLIYFQGTGAADDSGLPNDRFFAVRPEGSVSTLKIQRTERGDSAVYLCASSATYTDTQYFGPGTRLTVL.

This CDR3 reads CASSGQGLDYGYTF. DNA for the CDR3: TGTGCCAGCAGCGGGCAGGGGTTGGACTATGGCTACACCTTC. This chain links TRBV7-2 with TRBJ1-2; D is possibly TRBD1 (6 bases). Per germline, CDR1 SGHTA and CDR2 FQGNSA. V dropped 5 bases and J dropped 3 bases, with 13 bases sitting between them. This CDR3 region has 14 residues.

This clone has just one count. The chain carries TRBV2 and TRBJ2-5, with D hard to call. Germline CDR1 SNHLY, CDR2 FYNNEI. Trimming took off 6 bases at V and 3 bases at J, with 11 bases between the two ends. The CDR3 is 13 residues long. The CDR3 protein is CASSGVEKETQYF. The CDR3, as DNA: TGTGCCAGCAGCGGCGTCGAAAAAGAGACCCAGTACTTC.

The chain combines TRBV11-2 with TRBJ1-3, with 8 bases identical to TRBD1. The junction had 3 bases not matched to a gene; V was cut back by 8 bases and J by 3 bases. The CDR3 covers 13 residues. Germline CDR1 SGHAT, CDR2 FQNNGV. This chain's CDR3 is CASGQGLGNTIYF. The CDR3 DNA reads TGTGCCAGCGGACAGGGACTTGGAAACACCATATATTTT.

The chain recombines TRBV6-1 with TRBJ2-1; TRBD1 might be the D (5 bases). V gave up 1 base and J gave up 5 bases, with 9 bases separating them. The CDR3 has 14 residues. Germline CDR1 and CDR2: MNHNS and SASEGT. In DNA form, the CDR3 reads TGTGCCAGCAGTGAAGTTCGACAGAACAATGAGCAGTTCTTC. Translating it yields CASSEVRQNNEQFF.

V gene TRBV19 combines with J gene TRBJ2-5; D uncertain. V lost 7 bases and J lost 1, with 13 bases in between. This CDR3 is 14 amino acids long. Germline V gene data show CDR1 as LNHDA and CDR2 as SQIVND (reference sequence). This chain's CDR3 is CASKSPFPQETQYF. The DNA of the CDR3 is TGTGCCAGTAAAAGTCCCTTTCCCCAAGAGACCCAGTACTTC. The full variable domain, completed using reference TRBV19 and TRBJ2-5, is DGGITQSPKYLFRKEGQNVTLSCEQNLNHDAMYWYRQDPGQGLRLIYYSQIVNDFQKGDIAEGYSVSREKKESFPLTVTSAQKNPTAFYLCASKSPFPQETQYFGPGTRLLVL.

The J gene is TRBJ1-6, the V gene TRBV7-2; 9 positions match TRBD1. This CDR3 contains 15 residues. Germline values: CDR1 SGHTA, CDR2 FQGNSA. The trim removed 5 bases at V and 9 bases at J, leaving 8 bases unmatched. The CDR3 sequence: CASSLWGQGSSPLHF. The CDR3 bases are TGTGCCAGCAGCCTTTGGGGACAGGGAAGTTCACCCCTCCACTTT. Full variable domain (rest looked up from reference TRBV7-2 and TRBJ1-6): GAGVSQSPSNKVTEKGKDVELRCDPISGHTALYWYRQSLGQGLEFLIYFQGNSAPDKSGLPSDRFSAERTGGSVSTLTIQRTQQEDSAVYLCASSLWGQGSSPLHFGNGTRLTVT.

V gene TRBV15 combines with J gene TRBJ2-5, with no clear D. V shed 5 bases and J shed 5 bases, with 12 bases lying between them. The length of the CDR3 is 13 residues. Germline CDR1 LNHNV, CDR2 YYDKDF (reference sequence). CDR3 sequence reads: CATSRLAVETQYF. The CDR3 nucleotides read TGTGCCACCAGCCGACTTGCGGTTGAGACCCAGTACTTC.

The chain has TRBV4-1 and TRBJ1-1; 8 nucleotides agree with TRBD1. This CDR3 is 14 amino acids long. J gave up 7 bases and V 6 bases, and 10 bases lay outside the gene matches. CDR1 MGHRA and CDR2 YSYEKL come from the germline V gene. CDR3 in DNA: TGCGCCAGCAGGGTCCAGGGGGCGCAGGATGAAGCTTTCTTT. Its translation is CASRVQGAQDEAFF.

Here the CDR3 DNA reads TGTGCCAGCAGGACATCTAGGCTGAGCACAGATACGCAGTATTTT. Its protein is CASRTSRLSTDTQYF. The chain uses TRBV27 and TRBJ2-3; D unclear. The V gene lost 6 bases and the J gene lost 0 bases, with 13 bases spanning the gap. The CDR3 length is 15 residues. The germline gives CDR1 MNHEY, CDR2 SMNVEV (reference sequence).

V is TRBV30 and J is TRBJ1-1, with TRBD1 as a possible D gene (5 bases). V gave up 2 bases and J gave up 3 bases, with 13 bases separating them. The CDR3 has 14 amino acids. The germline V gene has CDR1 GTSNPN and CDR2 SVGIG (reference sequence). Here the CDR3 reads CAWSSTQGHTEAFF. CDR3 DNA sequence: TGTGCCTGGAGTTCTACCCAGGGCCACACTGAAGCTTTCTTT.

This chain connects TRBV29-1 to TRBJ1-1, with 8 bases lining up with TRBD1. CDR3 size: 13 residues. V gave up 7 bases and J gave up 1 base; unmatched junction bases: 5. CDR1 and CDR2 (germline): SQVTM, ANQGSEA. CDR3 in amino acids: CSAKGQGNTEAFF. In DNA, the CDR3 is TGCAGCGCTAAAGGACAGGGGAACACTGAAGCTTTCTTT.

Written as DNA, the CDR3 is TGTGCCACCAATTCCGGGGAGCTGTTTTTT. This codes for CATNSGELFF. This chain links TRBV6-5 with TRBJ2-2; no firm D call. V was shortened by 10 bases and J by 6 bases, with 6 bases between the two germline ends. Germline loops: CDR1 MNHEY, CDR2 SVGAGI. The CDR3 runs 10 residues.

This clone was found a few times. The chain links TRBV24-1 to TRBJ2-2; TRBD1 agrees at 8 bases. With V trimmed by 7 bases and J by 3 bases, 3 bases remained unmatched. This CDR3 has 14 residues. Germline CDR1 is KGHDR and CDR2 is SFDVKD. The CDR3 DNA is TGTGCCACCAGGACAGGGGCGGACACCGGGGAGCTGTTTTTT. This sequence encodes CATRTGADTGELFF.

The chain employs TRBV27 and TRBJ1-1, with D uncertain. The CDR3 is made up of 14 amino acids. Germline values: CDR1 MNHEY, CDR2 SMNVEV (reference sequence). V was shortened by 0 bases and J by 6 bases, with 11 bases between the two germline ends. The CDR3 sequence is CASSLSRLTAEAFF. Written as DNA, the CDR3 is TGTGCCAGCAGTTTATCCCGGCTAACCGCTGAAGCTTTCTTT.

The chain has TRBV9 and TRBJ2-1; perhaps TRBD2 as D (5 bases). The germline V gene has CDR1 SGDLS and CDR2 YYNGEE. The CDR3 extends over 12 amino acids. V shed 0 bases and J shed 10 bases, with 8 bases lying between them. CDR3 protein: CASSVDPGEQFF. The CDR3 nucleotides are TGTGCCAGCAGCGTAGACCCGGGGGAGCAGTTCTTC.

The count of this clone is one. The chain recombines TRBV3-1 (or the pseudogene TRBV3-2) with TRBJ1-3; D gene uncertain. Germline V gene sequence: CDR1 LGHDT, CDR2 YNNKEL (reference sequence). The CDR3 is made up of 12 amino acids. With 1 base removed from V and 5 bases from J, the gap between germline ends came to 3 bases. This chain's CDR3 is CASSQGRNTIYF. CDR3 in DNA: TGTGCCAGCAGCCAAGGTAGAAACACCATATATTTT.